The 21 T cell receptor beta chains reported below all come from one sample, sequenced in a study of T-cell reconstitution after alpha-beta-depleted transplantation in children. The TCRbeta library was prepared with unique molecular identifiers. TCRdb recomputed calls from the PCR reads with MiXCR, one row per CDR3 protein. Here the sample spans fewer than 150,000 distinct CDR3 sequences, 23% being singletons. The sequencing used PBMCs, mostly from graft donor cells, collected 180 days after TCRalphabeta/CD19-depleted stem cell transplant. Every receptor here comes from a male patient between 2 and 10 years old who had a stem cell transplant for chronic granulomatous disease, so the T cells may come from the graft donor.

This clonotype was detected only once. This may be a read error, as it is one base from a much larger clone. J is TRBJ2-1 and V is TRBV21-1; TRBD2, the table's D call, was not compared with the DNA. TRBV21-1 counts as a pseudogene. CDR3 length equals 17 residues. CDR3 DNA sequence: TGTGCCAGCAGCCTCCCCCTGGGGCGGGAGGGCTACCATGAGCAGTTCTTC. This translates into CASSLPLGREGYHEQFF.

This clonotype has only a few counts. This chain connects TRBV20-1 to TRBJ2-5; maybe TRBD1 (6 bases). Trimming cost V 3 bases and J 3 bases, with 20 bases left between them. The CDR3 covers 16 residues. The germline V gene has CDR1 DFQATT and CDR2 SNEGSKA (reference sequence). CDR3: CSASNPATGEKETQYF. Here the CDR3 DNA reads TGCAGTGCTAGCAACCCGGCGACAGGCGAAAAAGAGACCCAGTACTTC.

This clonotype was recorded at least ten times. The chain carries TRBV7-9 and TRBJ2-3, with 7 bases fitting TRBD1. V lost 0 bases to trimming and J lost 2 bases; unmatched junction nucleotides: 2. There are 15 residues in the CDR3. CDR1 is SEHNR, CDR2 FQNEAQ, per germline (reference sequence). The CDR3 region has the DNA TGTGCCAGCAGCTTAGCGGACAGGAACACAGATACGCAGTATTTT. As protein: CASSLADRNTDTQYF.

In its sample, this clonotype was seen once. The chain joins TRBV7-3 to TRBJ2-5, with a possible D match to TRBD2 (6 bases). The CDR3 is made up of 13 amino acids. Germline assignment: CDR1 SGHTA and CDR2 FQGTGA. Trimming cost V 2 bases and J 3 bases, with 7 bases left between them. The CDR3 is CASSLRREETQYF. DNA for the CDR3: TGTGCCAGCAGCTTACGGAGGGAAGAGACCCAGTACTTC.

Many counts were recorded for this clonotype. The rearrangement links TRBV27 to TRBJ1-5; D perhaps matches TRBD1 (6 bases). The CDR3 spans 16 residues. CDR1 MNHEY and CDR2 SMNVEV come from the germline V gene (reference sequence). V was clipped by 6 bases and J by 1 base, with 16 bases between them. The CDR3 here is CASRQDWTASNQPQHF. The CDR3 bases are TGTGCCAGCAGGCAGGATTGGACAGCAAGCAATCAGCCCCAGCATTTT.

At least ten counts were recorded for this clonotype. The V gene is TRBV20-1, the J gene TRBJ2-3; no clear D gene. This CDR3 is 12 amino acids long. Germline V gene sequence: CDR1 DFQATT, CDR2 SNEGSKA (reference sequence). The V end was cut by 6 bases, the J end by 0 bases, with 7 bases between. CDR3 DNA: TGCAGTGCCACGACTAGCACAGATACGCAGTATTTT. This sequence encodes CSATTSTDTQYF.

The V gene is TRBV7-2, the J gene TRBJ2-7; D remains ambiguous. The CDR3 has 13 residues. CDR1 is SGHTA and CDR2 is FQGNSA in the germline V gene. V was trimmed by 5 bases and J by 4 bases, leaving 12 bases between them. The CDR3 bases are TGTGCCAGCAGCGACCCCCTTATTTACGAGCAGTACTTC. Its translation: CASSDPLIYEQYF. Complete variable domain (other parts from reference TRBV7-2 and TRBJ2-7): GAGVSQSPSNKVTEKGKDVELRCDPISGHTALYWYRQSLGQGLEFLIYFQGNSAPDKSGLPSDRFSAERTGGSVSTLTIQRTQQEDSAVYLCASSDPLIYEQYFGPGTRLTVT.

This clonotype was counted ten times or more. This chain links TRBV5-1 with TRBJ1-5; perhaps TRBD1 as D (5 bases). V lost 0 bases and J 5 bases, leaving 6 bases between the germline ends. Germline V gene data show CDR1 as SGHRS and CDR2 as YFSETQ. This CDR3 comprises 13 residues. CDR3 in DNA: TGCGCCAGCAGCTTGGTAGGGGATCAGCCCCAGCATTTT. Its translation: CASSLVGDQPQHF.

There are a few counts of this clonotype. CDR3 residues: CASSLDQLTEQYF. Here the CDR3 DNA reads TGTGCCAGCAGCTTAGACCAACTCACTGAGCAGTACTTC. This sequence joins TRBV7-9 and TRBJ2-7; D call uncertain. Looked up from germline, CDR1 is SEHNR and CDR2 is FQNEAQ (reference sequence). The length of the CDR3 is 13 residues. Trimming removed 1 base from V and 7 bases from J, with 11 bases in between.

The rearrangement links TRBV12-3 or TRBV12-4 to TRBJ2-2; D call uncertain. This CDR3 has 12 residues. The ends were cut back, 6 bases at V and 3 bases at J, with 5 bases in the middle. The CDR3, as DNA: TGTGCCAGCAGCTGGTACACCGGGGAGCTGTTTTTT. Its translation is CASSWYTGELFF.

The rearrangement uses TRBV7-2 and TRBJ2-1; TRBD2 matches at 11 bases. V trimming: 5 bases; J trimming: 4 bases; junction bases outside the gene matches: 4. Germline assignment: CDR1 SGHTA and CDR2 FQGNSA. CDR3 length equals 15 residues. DNA for the CDR3: TGTGCCAGCAGCCCAAGGACTAGCGGGTACAATGAGCAGTTCTTC. Its translation is CASSPRTSGYNEQFF.

V and J are TRBV28 and TRBJ2-5; TRBD1 matches 7 bases. This CDR3 spans 15 amino acids. Looked up from germline, CDR1 is MDHEN and CDR2 is SYDVKM. This CDR3 reads CATIPRQGRVETQYF. CDR3 in DNA: TGTGCGACAATACCGCGACAGGGACGGGTGGAGACCCAGTACTTC. Full variable domain (outside the CDR3, taken from reference TRBV28 and TRBJ2-5): DVKVTQSSRYLVKRTGEKVFLECVQDMDHENMFWYRQDPGLGLRLIYFSYDVKMKEKGDIPEGYSVSREKKERFSLILESASTNQTSMYLCATIPRQGRVETQYFGPGTRLLVL.

At least ten counts were recorded for this clonotype. This chain's CDR3 is CASSLVGGGYNEQFF. The CDR3 DNA reads TGCGCCAGCAGCTTGGTAGGGGGAGGCTACAATGAGCAGTTCTTC. The genes are TRBV5-1 and TRBJ2-1; D may be TRBD1 or TRBD2 (6 bases each). Trimming removed 0 bases from V and 3 bases from J, with 10 bases in between. Germline CDR1 is SGHRS and CDR2 is YFSETQ. This CDR3 is built from 15 residues.

This clonotype was seen more than once but under ten times. The CDR3 DNA reads as TGTGCCAGCAGTTTGGGGACTAGCGGCATTCCCCCCTACGAGCAGTACTTC. Translating gives CASSLGTSGIPPYEQYF. This sequence joins TRBV12-3 or TRBV12-4 and TRBJ2-7, with 11 bases that match TRBD2. Trimming at V came to 3 bases and at J to 2 bases, leaving 9 bases not matched to a gene. The CDR3 is 17 amino acids.

The genes are TRBV6-5 and TRBJ2-1, with 9 bases lining up with TRBD2. Germline CDR1 and CDR2: MNHEY and SVGAGI. The CDR3 contains 15 residues. With 2 bases clipped from V and 8 bases from J, the junction kept 7 bases outside the gene matches. The CDR3 protein is CASSYRLAGFDEQFF. CDR3 DNA sequence: TGTGCCAGCAGTTACAGGCTAGCGGGATTTGATGAGCAGTTCTTC.

This clonotype was observed a handful of times. This rearrangement joins TRBV6-6 to TRBJ2-7; 8 bases fit TRBD1. The CDR3 loop spans 13 amino acids. Germline CDR1 and CDR2: MNHNY and SVGAGI (reference sequence). J gave up 5 bases and V 7 bases, and 7 bases lay outside the gene matches. CDR3 sequence (DNA): TGTGCCAGCATGGAGCAGGGGGCGGACGAGCAGTACTTC. This codes for CASMEQGADEQYF.

V gene TRBV5-1 combines with J gene TRBJ2-5; 7 nucleotides line up with TRBD2. This CDR3 has 15 amino acids. The ends lost 0 bases at V and 1 base at J; junction bases unmatched: 3. Germline CDR1 is SGHRS and CDR2 is YFSETQ. In DNA, the CDR3 is TGCGCCAGCAGCTTGGGGACTAGTGTCCAAGAGACCCAGTACTTC. Its translation: CASSLGTSVQETQYF.

This clonotype has at least ten counts. The genes are TRBV20-1 and TRBJ2-7; TRBD2 is a possible D gene (5 bases). The CDR3 totals 12 residues. The V and J ends lost 6 bases and 4 bases respectively, with 13 bases between them. Germline V gene sequence: CDR1 DFQATT, CDR2 SNEGSKA (reference sequence). CDR3 sequence: CSAREGLYEQYF. The CDR3 DNA sequence: TGCAGTGCACGCGAGGGATTATACGAGCAGTACTTC.

This rearrangement joins TRBV20-1 to TRBJ2-2; tentative D call: TRBD2 (7 bases). V lost 3 bases to trimming and J lost 4 bases, with 18 bases between them. This CDR3 region has 16 residues. CDR1 and CDR2 (germline): DFQATT, SNEGSKA (reference sequence). This CDR3 reads CSARPGGQKFTGELFF. In DNA form, the CDR3 reads TGCAGTGCTAGGCCCGGGGGGCAGAAATTCACCGGGGAGCTGTTTTTT.

This clonotype was seen a handful of times. This chain connects TRBV18 to TRBJ2-1; possible D gene TRBD2, 6 bases. The CDR3 runs 16 residues. The ends were cut back, 2 bases at V and 3 bases at J, with 14 bases in the middle. Per the germline V gene, CDR1 is KGHSH and CDR2 is LQKENI. This CDR3 reads CASSPGAGPIYNEQFF. The DNA for the CDR3 is TGTGCCAGCTCACCAGGGGCGGGACCGATCTACAATGAGCAGTTCTTC.

With regard to this clonotype: This may arise from a read error, as a much more abundant clone is one base away. The V gene is TRBV28, the J gene TRBJ2-7; D uncertain. The CDR3 covers 12 residues. The V end lost 4 bases, the J end lost 0 bases, and 4 bases lay between the germline ends. Germline-derived CDR1 and CDR2 are MDHEN and SYDVKM. The CDR3 here is CASSYRSYEQYF. The DNA of the CDR3 is TGTGCCAGCAGTTACCGCTCCTACGAGCAGTACTTC.